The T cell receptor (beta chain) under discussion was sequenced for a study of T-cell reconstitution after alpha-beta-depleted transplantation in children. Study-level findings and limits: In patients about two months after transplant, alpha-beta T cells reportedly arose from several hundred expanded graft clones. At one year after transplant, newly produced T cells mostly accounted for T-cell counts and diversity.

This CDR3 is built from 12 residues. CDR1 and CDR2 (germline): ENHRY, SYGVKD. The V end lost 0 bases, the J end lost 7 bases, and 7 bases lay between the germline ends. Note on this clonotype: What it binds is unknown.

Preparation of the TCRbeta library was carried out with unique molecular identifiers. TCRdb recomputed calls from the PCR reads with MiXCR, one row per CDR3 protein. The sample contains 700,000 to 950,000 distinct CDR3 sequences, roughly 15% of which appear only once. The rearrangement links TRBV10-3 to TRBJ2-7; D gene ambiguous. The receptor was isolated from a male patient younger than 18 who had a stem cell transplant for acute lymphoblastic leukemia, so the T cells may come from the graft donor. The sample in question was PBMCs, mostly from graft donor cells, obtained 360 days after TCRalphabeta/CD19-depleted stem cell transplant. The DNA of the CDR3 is TGTGCCATCAGTGAGTCTGGGGTTGAGCAGTACTTC. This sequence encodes CAISESGVEQYF.